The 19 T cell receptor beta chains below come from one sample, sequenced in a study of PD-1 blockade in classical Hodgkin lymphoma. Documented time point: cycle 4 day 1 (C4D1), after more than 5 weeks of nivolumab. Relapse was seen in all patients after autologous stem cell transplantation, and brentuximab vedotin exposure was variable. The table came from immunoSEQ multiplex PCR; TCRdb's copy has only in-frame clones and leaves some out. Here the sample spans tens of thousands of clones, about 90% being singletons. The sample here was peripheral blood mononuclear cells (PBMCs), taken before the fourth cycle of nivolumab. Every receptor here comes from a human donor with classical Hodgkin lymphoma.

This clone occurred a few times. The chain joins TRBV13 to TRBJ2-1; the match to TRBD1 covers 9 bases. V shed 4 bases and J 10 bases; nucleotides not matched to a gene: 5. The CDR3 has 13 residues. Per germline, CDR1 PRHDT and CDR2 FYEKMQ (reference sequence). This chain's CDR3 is CASSSGQGWEQFF. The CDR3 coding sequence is TGTGCCAGCAGCTCCGGACAGGGGTGGGAGCAGTTCTTC.

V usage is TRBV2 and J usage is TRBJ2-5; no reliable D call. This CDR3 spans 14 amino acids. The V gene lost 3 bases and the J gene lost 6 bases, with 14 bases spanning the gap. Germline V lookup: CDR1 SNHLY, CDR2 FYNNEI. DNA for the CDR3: TGTGCCAGCAGTGAGGGCCGCCAAGGGAAGACCCAGTACTTC. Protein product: CASSEGRQGKTQYF. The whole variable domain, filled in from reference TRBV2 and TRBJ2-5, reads EPEVTQTPSHQVTQMGQEVILRCVPISNHLYFYWYRQILGQKVEFLVSFYNNEISEKSEIFDDQFSVERPDGSNFTLKIRSTKLEDSAMYFCASSEGRQGKTQYFGPGTRLLVL.

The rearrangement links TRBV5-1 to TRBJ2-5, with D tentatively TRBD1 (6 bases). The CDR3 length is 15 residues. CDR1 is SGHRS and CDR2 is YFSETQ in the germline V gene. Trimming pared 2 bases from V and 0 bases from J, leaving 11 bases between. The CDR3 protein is CASSFRGMNQETQYF. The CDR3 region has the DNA TGCGCCAGCAGCTTCAGGGGCATGAACCAAGAGACCCAGTACTTC.

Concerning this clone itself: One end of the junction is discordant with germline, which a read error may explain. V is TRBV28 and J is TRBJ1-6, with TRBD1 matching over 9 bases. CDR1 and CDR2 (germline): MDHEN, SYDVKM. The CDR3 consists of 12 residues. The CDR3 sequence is CASSLTFRDRDF. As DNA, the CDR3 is TGTGCCAGCAGTCTTACTTTCCGGGACAGGGACTTT.

The CDR3 nucleotides read TGTGCCAGCAGCTCCCGGCCAGGACAGGGGATGAAAGAGACCCAGTACTTC. Translation: CASSSRPGQGMKETQYF. The chain has TRBV7-9 and TRBJ2-5; 9 positions agree with TRBD1. CDR1 and CDR2 (germline): SEHNR, FQNEAQ (reference sequence). The CDR3 is made up of 17 amino acids. After removal of 4 bases from V and 3 bases from J, the junction contained 12 bases not matched to a gene.

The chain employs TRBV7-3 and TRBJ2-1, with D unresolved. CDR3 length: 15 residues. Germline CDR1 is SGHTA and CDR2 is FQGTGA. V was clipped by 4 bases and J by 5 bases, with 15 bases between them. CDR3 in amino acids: CASSSRPATNNEQFF. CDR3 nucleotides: TGTGCCAGCAGCTCTAGACCAGCGACGAACAATGAGCAGTTCTTC.

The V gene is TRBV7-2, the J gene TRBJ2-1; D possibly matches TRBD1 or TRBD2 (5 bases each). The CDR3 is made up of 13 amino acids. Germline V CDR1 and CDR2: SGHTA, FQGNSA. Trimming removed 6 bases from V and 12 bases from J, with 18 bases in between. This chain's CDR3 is CASSFGMLGRQFF. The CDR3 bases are TGTGCCAGCAGTTTCGGGATGCTGGGGCGGCAGTTCTTC.

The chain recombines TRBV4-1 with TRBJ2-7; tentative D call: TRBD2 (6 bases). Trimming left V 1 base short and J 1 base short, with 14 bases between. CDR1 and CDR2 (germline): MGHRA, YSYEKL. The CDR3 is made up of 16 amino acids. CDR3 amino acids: CASSQVGWGVSYEQYF. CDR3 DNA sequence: TGCGCCAGCAGCCAAGTGGGATGGGGGGTTTCCTACGAGCAGTACTTC.

The CDR3 DNA reads as TGCGCCAGCAGCTCTGGGGCAGCCAGCACCTATGGCTACACCTTC. It translates to CASSSGAASTYGYTF. The chain has TRBV5-1 and TRBJ1-2; tentative D call: TRBD1 (5 bases). The CDR3 spans 15 residues. Germline CDR1 reads SGHRS; CDR2 reads YFSETQ. V shed 3 bases and J shed 4 bases, with 16 bases lying between them.

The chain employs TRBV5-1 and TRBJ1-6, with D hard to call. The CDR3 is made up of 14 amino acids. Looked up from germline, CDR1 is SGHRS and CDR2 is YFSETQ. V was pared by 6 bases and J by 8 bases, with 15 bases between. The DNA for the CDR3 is TGCGCCAGCACCCATGGAGGAACCGATTCACCCCTCCACTTT. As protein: CASTHGGTDSPLHF.

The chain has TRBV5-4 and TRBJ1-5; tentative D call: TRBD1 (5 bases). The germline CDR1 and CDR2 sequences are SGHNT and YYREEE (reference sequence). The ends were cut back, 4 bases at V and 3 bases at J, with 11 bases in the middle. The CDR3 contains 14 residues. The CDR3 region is CASSTGPLNQPQHF. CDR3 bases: TGTGCCAGCAGCACGGGACCCCTCAATCAGCCCCAGCATTTT.

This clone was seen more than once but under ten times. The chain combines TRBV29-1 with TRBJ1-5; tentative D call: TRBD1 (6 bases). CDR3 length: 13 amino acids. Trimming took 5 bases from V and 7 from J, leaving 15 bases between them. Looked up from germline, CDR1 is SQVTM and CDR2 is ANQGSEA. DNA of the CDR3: TGCAGCGTTCTAAAAGAGGGGGGACAGCCCCAGCATTTT. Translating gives CSVLKEGGQPQHF. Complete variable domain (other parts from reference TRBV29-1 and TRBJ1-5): SAVISQKPSRDICQRGTSLTIQCQVDSQVTMMFWYRQQPGQSLTLIATANQGSEATYESGFVIDKFPISRPNLTFSTLTVSNMSPEDSSIYLCSVLKEGGQPQHFGDGTRLSIL.

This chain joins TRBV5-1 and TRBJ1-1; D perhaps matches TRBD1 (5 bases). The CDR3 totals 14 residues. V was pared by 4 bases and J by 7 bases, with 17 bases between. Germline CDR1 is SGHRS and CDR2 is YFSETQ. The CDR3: CASSPSNRGVEAFF. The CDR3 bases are TGCGCCAGCAGCCCCTCGAACCGGGGGGTTGAAGCTTTCTTT.

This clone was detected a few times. The CDR3 loop reads CASSLTNYNSPLHF. The CDR3 nucleotides read TGCGCCAGCAGCTTGACGAATTATAATTCACCCCTCCACTTT. The J gene is TRBJ1-6, the V gene TRBV5-1; D is unclear. The germline V gene encodes CDR1 SGHRS and CDR2 YFSETQ. V lost 1 base and J 4 bases, leaving 6 bases between the germline ends. The CDR3 is 14 residues long.

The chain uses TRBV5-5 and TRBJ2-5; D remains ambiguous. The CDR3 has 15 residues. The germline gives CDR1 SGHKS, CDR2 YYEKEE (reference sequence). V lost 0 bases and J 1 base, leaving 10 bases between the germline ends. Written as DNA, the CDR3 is TGTGCCAGCAGCTTGGTGGCTGGGATCCAAGAGACCCAGTACTTC. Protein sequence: CASSLVAGIQETQYF.

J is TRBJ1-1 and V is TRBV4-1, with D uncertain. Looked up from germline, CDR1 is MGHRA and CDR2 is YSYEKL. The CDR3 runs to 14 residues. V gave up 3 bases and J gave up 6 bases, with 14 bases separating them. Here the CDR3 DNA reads TGCGCCAGCAGCCACCTAACAGAGGGTGCTGAAGCTTTCTTT. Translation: CASSHLTEGAEAFF.

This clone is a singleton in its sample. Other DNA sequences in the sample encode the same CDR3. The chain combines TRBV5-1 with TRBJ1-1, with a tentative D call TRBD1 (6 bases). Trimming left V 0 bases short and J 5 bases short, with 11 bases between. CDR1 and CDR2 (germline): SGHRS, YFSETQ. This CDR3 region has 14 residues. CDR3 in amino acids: CASSLEGGGTEAFF. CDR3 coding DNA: TGCGCCAGCAGCTTGGAAGGGGGAGGGACTGAAGCTTTCTTT.

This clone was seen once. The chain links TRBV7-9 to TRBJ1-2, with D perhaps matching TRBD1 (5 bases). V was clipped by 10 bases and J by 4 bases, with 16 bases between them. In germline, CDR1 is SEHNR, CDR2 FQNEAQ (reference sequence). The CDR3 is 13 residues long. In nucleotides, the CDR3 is TGTGCCACCCGGACCAGGGACCGCTATGGCTACACCTTC. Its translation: CATRTRDRYGYTF. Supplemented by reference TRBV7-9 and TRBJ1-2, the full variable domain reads DTGVSQNPRHKITKRGQNVTFRCDPISEHNRLYWYRQTLGQGPEFLTYFQNEAQLEKSRLLSDRFSAERPKGSFSTLEIQRTEQGDSAMYLCATRTRDRYGYTFGSGTRLTVV.

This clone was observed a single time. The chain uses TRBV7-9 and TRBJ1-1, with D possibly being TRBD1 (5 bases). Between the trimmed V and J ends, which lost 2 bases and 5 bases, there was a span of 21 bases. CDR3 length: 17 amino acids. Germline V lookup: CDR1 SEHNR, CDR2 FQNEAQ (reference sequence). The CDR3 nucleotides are TGTGCCAGCAGCTTAAGTTCATCTGGGGGATGGGGTACTGAAGCTTTCTTT. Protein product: CASSLSSSGGWGTEAFF.